This T cell receptor beta chain stems from a study of cytomegalovirus exposure and HLA in healthy donors. Primers included in the PCR were 60 Vbeta and 13 Jbeta primers. Method: immunoSEQ multiplex PCR; TCRdb's copy keeps in-frame clones and lacks some. This table has some 170,000 clones, more than 60% appearing once. Points on this clone: Its cognate antigen is unknown.

Study-level points and caveats: In a later analysis, a missense DCLRE1C variant was linked to TCR beta V- and J-gene trimming. In a later analysis, CMV-associated beta chains were mostly HLA-associated, it appeared. A highly shared variant cluster was judged a likely technical artifact.

Samples came from healthy bone marrow donors. The CDR3 loop spans 11 amino acids. The germline V gene has CDR1 GTSNPN and CDR2 SVGIG (reference sequence). Between the trimmed V and J ends, which lost 7 bases and 4 bases, there was a span of 9 bases. The source material was PBMCs. The receptor's source is a human donor in good health. The V gene is TRBV30, the J gene TRBJ2-3; D ambiguous. The CDR3, as DNA: TGTGCCTACCGAGAGGCAGATACGCAGTATTTT. Encoded protein: CAYREADTQYF.